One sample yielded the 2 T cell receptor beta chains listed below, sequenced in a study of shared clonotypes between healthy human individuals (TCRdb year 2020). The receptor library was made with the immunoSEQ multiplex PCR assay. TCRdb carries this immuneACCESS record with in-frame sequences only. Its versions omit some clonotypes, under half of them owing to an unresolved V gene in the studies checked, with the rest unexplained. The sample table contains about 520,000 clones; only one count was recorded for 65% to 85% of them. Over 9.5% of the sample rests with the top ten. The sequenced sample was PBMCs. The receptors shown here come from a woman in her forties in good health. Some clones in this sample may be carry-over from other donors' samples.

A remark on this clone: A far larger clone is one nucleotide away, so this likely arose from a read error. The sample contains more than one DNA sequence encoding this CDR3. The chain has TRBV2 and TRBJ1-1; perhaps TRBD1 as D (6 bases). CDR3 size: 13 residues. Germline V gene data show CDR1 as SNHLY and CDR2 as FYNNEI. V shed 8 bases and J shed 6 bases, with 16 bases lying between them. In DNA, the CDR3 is TGTGCCAGCCGGACACAGGGTACAGCTGAAGCTTTCTTT. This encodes CASRTQGTAEAFF.

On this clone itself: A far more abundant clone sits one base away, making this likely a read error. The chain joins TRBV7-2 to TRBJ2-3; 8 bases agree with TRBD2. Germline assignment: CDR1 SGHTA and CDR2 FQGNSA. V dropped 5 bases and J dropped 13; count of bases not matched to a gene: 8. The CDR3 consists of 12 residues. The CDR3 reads CASSLTGTSKYF. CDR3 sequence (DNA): TGTGCCAGCAGCCTTACCGGGACTAGTAAGTATTTT.